The rows below give T cell receptor beta chains drawn from one sample of a study of T cell clonotyping in hematopoietic cell transplantation. Libraries were prepared by immunoSEQ multiplex PCR; TCRdb keeps only in-frame clonotypes and omits some of them. Here the sample spans about 12,000 clones, roughly 76% being singletons. Sequenced here: peripheral blood mononuclear cells, sampled 180 days after allogeneic stem cell transplant. Receptor source: a male patient aged 60 to 75 who had an allogeneic stem cell transplant from an unrelated donor, so the T cells may come from the graft donor. Some clones in this sample may be carry-over from other donors' samples. Each CDR3 is given with its conserved first and last residue. A D gene is named only where the DNA matches it firmly. The listing skips clone size in some rows; elsewhere it reads once, few, many or a size class.

D gene	V gene	clone size	J gene	CDR3 protein	CDR3 DNA
.	TRBV5-1	.	TRBJ2-2	CASSLVQENTGELFF	TGCGCCAGCAGCTTGGTACAGGAGAACACCGGGGAGCTGTTTTTT
.	TRBV6-5	once	TRBJ2-1	CASSRQSSYNEQFF	TGTGCCAGCAGTCGGCAAAGCTCCTACAATGAGCAGTTCTTC
TRBD1	TRBV6-5	.	TRBJ2-1	CASSTGTDFYNEQFF	TGTGCCAGCAGTACCGGGACAGATTTCTACAATGAGCAGTTCTTC
.	TRBV6-6	.	TRBJ2-1	CASSYGGPTNEQFF	TGTGCCAGCAGTTACGGGGGACCAACAAATGAGCAGTTCTTC
.	TRBV9	.	TRBJ1-4	CASSTGTGEKLFF	TGTGCCAGCAGCACAGGGACGGGGGAAAAACTGTTTTTT
.	TRBV2	.	TRBJ1-2	CASSEFPGPYGYTF	TGTGCCAGCAGTGAATTTCCAGGGCCTTATGGCTACACCTTC
.	TRBV30	.	TRBJ1-5	CAWSVWGMRNQPQHF	TGTGCCTGGAGTGTATGGGGTATGCGCAATCAGCCCCAGCATTTT
.	TRBV30	.	TRBJ2-7	CAWSDPTYEQYF	TGTGCCTGGAGCGACCCGACCTACGAGCAGTACTTC
.	TRBV6-1	.	TRBJ2-1	CASSYVPSYNEQFF	TGTGCCAGCAGTTATGTCCCTTCCTACAATGAGCAGTTCTTC
.	TRBV29-1	.	TRBJ1-1	CSHDGGAFEDWDGNTEAFF	TGCAGCCACGATGGGGGGGCTTTCGAAGATTGGGATGGTAACACTGAAGCTTTCTTT
TRBD1	TRBV2	.	TRBJ1-2	CASSEAFVGQTYGYTF	TGTGCCAGCAGTGAAGCTTTCGTGGGACAGACCTATGGCTACACCTTC
.	TRBV27	few	TRBJ2-5	CASSSSTGIPETQYF	TGTGCCAGCAGTTCCTCGACCGGAATACCGGAGACCCAGTACTTC
.	TRBV25-1	medium-sized	TRBJ2-5	CASSERGHQETQYF	TGTGCCAGCAGTGAAAGGGGACACCAAGAGACCCAGTACTTC
.	TRBV4-3	.	TRBJ2-2	CASSQLGDTGELFF	TGCGCCAGCAGCCAATTGGGGGACACCGGGGAGCTGTTTTTT
.	TRBV6-6	few	TRBJ1-6	CASSYGQGGSPLHF	TGTGCCAGCAGTTATGGGCAGGGTGGATCACCCCTCCACTTT
.	TRBV19	.	TRBJ1-5	CASSIQGWGQPQHF	TGTGCCAGTAGTATTCAGGGTTGGGGTCAGCCCCAGCATTTT
TRBD2	TRBV5-1	few	TRBJ2-7	CASSFSSGTAYEQYF	TGCGCCAGCAGCTTCTCTAGCGGGACCGCCTACGAGCAGTACTTC
.	TRBV7-2	once	TRBJ1-2	CASSLGAGLHTF	TGTGCCAGCAGCTTAGGTGCGGGGCTCCACACCTTC
.	TRBV29-1	.	TRBJ2-3	CSVEFSGTDTQYF	TGCAGCGTTGAGTTCTCAGGCACAGATACGCAGTATTTT
TRBD1	TRBV11-3	.	TRBJ1-4	CASTARGTGEEKLFF	TGTGCCAGCACCGCACGCGGGACAGGGGAAGAAAAACTGTTTTTT
TRBD1	TRBV2	.	TRBJ2-6	CASRTGGYGANVLTF	TGTGCCAGCAGGACAGGGGGATATGGGGCCAACGTCCTGACTTTC
TRBD1	TRBV5-1	.	TRBJ1-1	CASSLEGQGDGTEAFF	TGCGCCAGCAGCTTGGAGGGACAGGGAGACGGCACTGAAGCTTTCTTT
.	TRBV2	.	TRBJ2-7	CASRLTGAPHEQYF	TGTGCCAGCCGGCTGACAGGAGCCCCTCACGAGCAGTACTTC
.	TRBV13	.	TRBJ2-2	CASSRGGNTGELFF	TGTGCCAGCAGCCGGGGTGGGAACACCGGGGAGCTGTTTTTT
TRBD2	TRBV9	once	TRBJ2-1	CASSVVGGVVNEQFF	TGTGCCAGCAGCGTAGTGGGGGGGGTGGTCAATGAGCAGTTCTTC
.	TRBV2	.	TRBJ2-7	CASSETNVNYEQYF	TGTGCCAGCAGTGAAACAAACGTAAACTACGAGCAGTACTTC
.	TRBV5-1	.	TRBJ2-2	CASSLGQNTGELFF	TGCGCCAGCAGCTTGGGACAGAACACCGGGGAGCTGTTTTTT
.	TRBV11-3	few	TRBJ1-5	CASSFGGDDQPQHF	TGTGCCAGCAGCTTCGGCGGGGACGATCAGCCCCAGCATTTT